This entry features one T cell receptor (beta chain) sequence. The time point denotes: patch test 3, about 24 weeks after DPC sensitization. Indicated treatment: therapeutic diphenylcyclopropenone sensitization with weekly scalp DPC. The data derive from a study of human T cells and chemical hapten exposure. The library labeled individual cDNA molecules by adding unique molecular identifiers to them. Via MiXCR, TCRdb re-called the RACE reads, giving one row per CDR3 protein. In the table there are 100,000 to 150,000 distinct CDR3 sequences, around 11% of which are singletons. This clonotype originated in a woman in her 50s with alopecia areata. Some clones in this sample may be carry-over from other donors' samples. The sample was whole blood, taken in connection with sensitization to the hapten diphenylcyclopropenone (DPC).

CDR3 region: CASSPFMSANYGYTF. For the CDR3, the DNA is TGTGCCAGCAGTCCCTTCATGTCCGCCAACTATGGCTACACCTTC. J is TRBJ1-2 and V is TRBV27; no definite D call. The CDR3 runs 15 residues. The germline V and J ends were trimmed by 5 bases and 2 bases, with 15 bases remaining between them. Germline V gives CDR1 MNHEY, CDR2 SMNVEV (reference sequence).